This T cell receptor beta chain was recovered during a study of cytomegalovirus exposure and HLA in healthy donors. Overall study results and limits: Clonal expansion, a later analysis showed, was greater in HLA-associated TCR beta chains than in equally common others.

PCR employed 60 Vbeta and 13 Jbeta primers. The table came from immunoSEQ multiplex PCR; TCRdb's copy has only in-frame clones and leaves some out. The table includes around 98,000 clones, just under 80% detected once. To note about this clone: As yet, its antigen is unknown.

CDR3 length: 14 residues. V lost 4 bases and J lost 5; bases outside the gene matches: 4. Germline lookup yields CDR1 SGHTA and CDR2 FQGNSA. The material sequenced was PBMCs. The J gene is TRBJ1-2, the V gene TRBV7-2, with 10 bases lining up with TRBD1. The receptor was isolated from a woman aged 35 to 49 in good health and CMV-seronegative. CDR3 nucleotide sequence: TGTGCCAGCAGCTCGTGGACAGGGGGTTATGGCTACACCTTC. This translates into CASSSWTGGYGYTF.